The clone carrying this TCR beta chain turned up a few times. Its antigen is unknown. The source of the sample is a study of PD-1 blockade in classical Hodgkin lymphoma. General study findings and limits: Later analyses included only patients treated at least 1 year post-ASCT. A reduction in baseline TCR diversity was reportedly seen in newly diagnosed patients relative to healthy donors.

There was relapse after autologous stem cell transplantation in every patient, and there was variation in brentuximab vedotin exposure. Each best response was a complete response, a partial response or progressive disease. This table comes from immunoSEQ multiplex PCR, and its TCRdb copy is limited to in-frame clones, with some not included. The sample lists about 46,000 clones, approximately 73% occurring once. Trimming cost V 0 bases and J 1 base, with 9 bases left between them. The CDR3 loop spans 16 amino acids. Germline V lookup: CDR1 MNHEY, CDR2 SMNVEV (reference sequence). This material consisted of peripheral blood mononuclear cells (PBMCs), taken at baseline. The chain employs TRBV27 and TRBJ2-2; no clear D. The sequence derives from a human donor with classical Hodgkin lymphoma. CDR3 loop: CASSLSRQLNTGELFF. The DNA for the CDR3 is TGTGCCAGCAGTTTATCAAGGCAGTTGAACACCGGGGAGCTGTTTTTT.